Presented here are 30 T cell receptor beta chains from one specimen sequenced in a study of vaccination and CD4 T cells after COVID-19. No antigens are known for them. The Oncomine TCR Beta short-read assay was what sequenced the DNA obtained from cultured CD4+ T cells. One entry per CDR3 protein results from TCRdb running MiXCR on the PCR reads. This table has about 15,000 distinct CDR3 sequences, 55% to 85% appearing once. Treatment noted: roughly 11-day PBMC culture with coronavirus spike peptide pools or control peptides (ViraFEST assay). The sequenced sample was CD4+ T cells from blood, cultured in vitro. The receptors derive from a human donor who had recovered from COVID-19.

The chain employs TRBV12-3 or TRBV12-4 and TRBJ2-3; the match to TRBD2 covers 7 bases. There are 13 residues in the CDR3. J gave up 7 bases and V 4 bases, and 5 bases lay outside the gene matches. CDR3 region: CASSSGEGYTQYF. Here the CDR3 DNA reads TGTGCCAGCAGTTCCGGGGAGGGTTATACGCAGTATTTT.

This chain uses TRBV7-2 with TRBJ1-6; D call uncertain. V was clipped by 6 bases and J by 3 bases, with 12 bases between them. This CDR3 has 15 amino acids. Germline CDR1 SGHTA, CDR2 FQGNSA. The CDR3 here is CASRPQVHYNSPLHF. CDR3 sequence (DNA): TGTGCCAGCAGACCTCAGGTTCACTATAATTCACCCCTCCACTTT.

The chain joins TRBV24-1 to TRBJ1-2; TRBD1 might be the D (6 bases). The ends were cut back, 4 bases at V and 4 bases at J, with 6 bases in the middle. From germline, CDR1 is KGHDR and CDR2 SFDVKD. The CDR3 is made up of 12 amino acids. The chain's CDR3 is CATSEGGYGYTF. CDR3 in DNA: TGTGCCACCAGTGAAGGGGGCTATGGCTACACCTTC.

The chain has TRBV19 and TRBJ1-5; D is unclear. The germline gives CDR1 LNHDA, CDR2 SQIVND (reference sequence). Deletions cut 3 bases from V and 1 base from J, with 4 bases between. The length of the CDR3 is 13 residues. The CDR3 DNA is TGTGCCAGTAGTATGGGGAGCAATCAGCCCCAGCATTTT. Its translation: CASSMGSNQPQHF.

The J gene is TRBJ2-1, the V gene TRBV21-1; no DNA check was done on the table's D call, TRBD2. TRBV21-1 is described as a pseudogene. The CDR3 is 17 residues long. The CDR3 loop is CASSKAQGLEQDNEQFF. CDR3 DNA: TGTGCCAGCAGCAAGGCCCAAGGCCTCGAGCAGGACAATGAGCAGTTCTTC.

This clonotype has a handful of counts. V and J are TRBV7-2 and TRBJ2-3; D remains unclear. Trimming stripped 1 base from V and 4 bases from J, with 6 bases between. CDR3 length: 13 residues. Per the germline V gene, CDR1 is SGHTA and CDR2 is FQGNSA. The CDR3 here is CASSLGVSDTQYF. The CDR3 nucleotides read TGTGCCAGCAGCTTAGGTGTCTCAGATACGCAGTATTTT.

The chain is built from TRBV28 and TRBJ1-5, with no clear D. This CDR3 has 15 amino acids. CDR1 is MDHEN and CDR2 is SYDVKM in the germline V gene. V was pared by 3 bases and J by 4 bases, with 13 bases between. The CDR3 spells CASSFPGAQNQPQHF. CDR3 coding DNA: TGTGCCAGCAGTTTTCCAGGAGCACAGAATCAGCCCCAGCATTTT.

CDR3 in DNA: TGTGCCAGCAGTTTACAGCCATATGGCTACACCTTC. Translation gives CASSLQPYGYTF. This chain joins TRBV25-1 and TRBJ1-2; D is unresolved. The V and J ends lost 5 bases and 5 bases respectively, with 9 bases between them. This CDR3 is 12 amino acids long. CDR1 is MGHDK and CDR2 is SYGVNS in the germline V gene.

V is TRBV20-1 and J is TRBJ2-7; D is tentatively TRBD1 or TRBD2 (5 bases each). The CDR3 totals 11 residues. Germline CDR1 DFQATT, CDR2 SNEGSKA (reference sequence). CDR3 DNA: TGCCAATACTCAGGGAGCTACGAGCAGTACTTC. Translating gives CQYSGSYEQYF.

The chain recombines TRBV18 with TRBJ1-2; D unresolved. CDR3 length: 14 amino acids. The germline gives CDR1 KGHSH, CDR2 LQKENI. The ends were cut back, 3 bases at V and 2 bases at J, with 10 bases in the middle. CDR3 residues: CASSPGGENYGYTF. In DNA, the CDR3 is TGTGCCAGCTCACCGGGCGGGGAGAACTATGGCTACACCTTC.

This chain connects TRBV24-1 to TRBJ2-2; 8 positions match TRBD1. J was trimmed by 2 bases and V by 8 bases; bases with no gene match: 6. This CDR3 is built from 15 residues. The germline V gene encodes CDR1 KGHDR and CDR2 SFDVKD. This chain's CDR3 is CATKAGTGNTGELFF. The CDR3, as DNA: TGTGCCACCAAGGCCGGGACAGGAAACACCGGGGAGCTGTTTTTT.

With regard to this clonotype: One end of the junction fails to match germline, which may point to a read error. This chain connects TRBV20-1 to TRBJ2-1; 13 bases align to TRBD2. The CDR3 is 16 residues long. Per germline, CDR1 DFQATT and CDR2 SNEGSKA (reference sequence). CDR3 amino acids: CSARVVGTSGMEFQLF. The CDR3 DNA reads TGCAGTGCTAGAGTCGTGGGGACTAGCGGGATGGAGTTTCAGCTCTTC.

The chain carries TRBV6-2 or TRBV6-3 and TRBJ2-7; 7 bases map to TRBD2. The junction had 7 bases not matched to a gene; V was cut back by 6 bases and J by 2 bases. The CDR3 is 14 residues long. The germline V gene encodes CDR1 MNHEY and CDR2 SVGEGT. CDR3 nucleotides: TGTGCCAGCAGCCAAGCGGGATTACCCTACGAGCAGTACTTC. It codes for CASSQAGLPYEQYF.

This clonotype appeared a few times. V is TRBV7-2 and J is TRBJ2-5, with TRBD2 matching 11 bases. Germline V gene sequence: CDR1 SGHTA, CDR2 FQGNSA. Unmatched junction bases numbered 9, after V lost 1 base and J lost 5 bases. This CDR3 spans 17 amino acids. The CDR3 DNA is TGTGCCAGCAGCTTAGGAGGGCTAGCGGGAGGTAGGGAGACCCAGTACTTC. This codes for CASSLGGLAGGRETQYF.

The chain employs TRBV7-2 and TRBJ1-1; D may be TRBD1 (6 bases). The V end was cut by 1 base, the J end by 13 bases, with 13 bases between. CDR1 is SGHTA, CDR2 FQGNSA, per germline. The CDR3 has 12 amino acids. The CDR3 DNA sequence: TGTGCCAGCAGCTTAGTGGGACGAGGGGGTTTCTTT. This encodes CASSLVGRGGFF.

This clonotype was observed a handful of times. The V gene is TRBV24-1, the J gene TRBJ1-5; D perhaps matches TRBD1 (6 bases). The V and J ends lost 9 bases and 7 bases respectively, with 15 bases between them. CDR3 length: 13 amino acids. The germline V gene has CDR1 KGHDR and CDR2 SFDVKD. For the CDR3, the DNA is TGTGCCACCGGGGGCAGGGGTGGACAGCCCCAGCATTTT. Translation: CATGGRGGQPQHF.

The chain joins TRBV18 to TRBJ2-7; TRBD1 aligns across 8 bases. This CDR3 contains 14 residues. J gave up 1 base and V 5 bases, and 4 bases lay outside the gene matches. Germline V gives CDR1 KGHSH, CDR2 LQKENI. The CDR3 nucleotides are TGTGCCAGCTCAGCAGGGGGCTTATCCTACGAGCAGTACTTC. Residues: CASSAGGLSYEQYF. Drawing the rest from reference TRBV18 and TRBJ2-7, the complete variable domain is NAGVMQNPRHLVRRRGQEARLRCSPMKGHSHVYWYRQLPEEGLKFMVYLQKENIIDESGMPKERFSAEFPKEGPSILRIQQVVRGDSAAYFCASSAGGLSYEQYFGPGTRLTVT.

This clonotype was detected a few times. The V gene is TRBV27, the J gene TRBJ1-2, with 7 bases that match TRBD1. Germline V gene sequence: CDR1 MNHEY, CDR2 SMNVEV (reference sequence). The junction had 17 bases not matched to a gene; V was cut back by 5 bases and J by 8 bases. The CDR3 spans 16 residues. The CDR3 region has the DNA TGTGCCAGCAGTCAAGGGGGACAGAACCGCCAGAGAGGCTACACCTTC. It codes for CASSQGGQNRQRGYTF.

CDR3 DNA sequence: TGCAGTGCTAGAATAGGCGGAGGATATACCGGGGAGCTGTTTTTT. It codes for CSARIGGGYTGELFF. The chain joins TRBV20-1 to TRBJ2-2; possibly TRBD2 for D (5 bases). The CDR3 is 15 amino acids. The germline gives CDR1 DFQATT, CDR2 SNEGSKA (reference sequence). Trimming removed 2 bases at V and 5 bases at J, with 15 bases between.

About this clonotype itself: One end of the junction is discordant with germline, which a read error may explain. V is TRBV7-7 and J is TRBJ2-5; D tentatively reads TRBD1 or TRBD2 (6 bases each). Germline CDR1 reads SSHAT; CDR2 reads FNYEAQ (reference sequence). The CDR3 has 14 amino acids. CDR3 sequence (DNA): TGTGCTAGCAGCTTAGCGAAGGGGGGAGAGACCCAGTACTTC. Translation gives CASSLAKGGETQYF.

This chain links TRBV19 with TRBJ1-2, with no clear D. The CDR3 runs 16 residues. Trimming took off 7 bases at V and 2 bases at J, with 20 bases between the two ends. Germline CDR1 reads LNHDA; CDR2 reads SQIVND (reference sequence). The CDR3 region is CASKRPGSNPNYGYTF. Written as DNA, the CDR3 is TGTGCCAGTAAACGTCCCGGGTCGAACCCCAACTATGGCTACACCTTC.

The V gene is TRBV7-6, the J gene TRBJ2-7; the match to TRBD2 covers 8 bases. Looked up from germline, CDR1 is SGHVS and CDR2 is FNYEAQ. The length of the CDR3 is 15 residues. V shed 6 bases and J 2 bases; nucleotides not matched to a gene: 9. The CDR3 DNA is TGTGCCAGCAGTCGTTCCAGCGGGAGCCCCTACGAGCAGTACTTC. This codes for CASSRSSGSPYEQYF.

The chain uses TRBV28 and TRBJ1-5; 9 bases match TRBD1. The trim removed 4 bases at V and 2 bases at J, leaving 3 bases unmatched. The CDR3 spans 15 residues. CDR1 and CDR2 from the germline V gene are MDHEN and SYDVKM. CDR3 region: CASSSQGARNQPQHF. As DNA, the CDR3 is TGTGCCAGCAGTTCACAGGGGGCGCGCAATCAGCCCCAGCATTTT.

This clonotype qualifies as medium-sized (0.01 to 0.1%). The CDR3 loop reads CASSYQGARTEAFF. CDR3 bases: TGTGCCAGCAGTTATCAGGGGGCGCGTACTGAAGCTTTCTTT. The chain has TRBV6-2 or TRBV6-3 and TRBJ1-1, with TRBD1 identical over 8 bases. This CDR3 spans 14 amino acids. Germline V gives CDR1 MNHEY, CDR2 SVGEGT. Losses at the gene ends were 3 bases for V and 5 bases for J; bases not matched to a gene: 5.

J is TRBJ2-3 and V is TRBV2; possible D gene TRBD1, 6 bases. Germline values: CDR1 SNHLY, CDR2 FYNNEI. V lost 6 bases to trimming and J lost 5 bases, with 12 bases between them. The CDR3 loop spans 13 amino acids. CDR3 DNA sequence: TGTGCCAGCAGAGCAGGGGTTGGAGATACGCAGTATTTT. It specifies CASRAGVGDTQYF.

The chain has TRBV19 and TRBJ1-2; the match to TRBD1 covers 7 bases. V shed 7 bases and J 2 bases; nucleotides not matched to a gene: 1. Germline V gene data show CDR1 as LNHDA and CDR2 as SQIVND (reference sequence). The CDR3 is 12 amino acids. Here the CDR3 DNA reads TGTGCCAGTAAGGACAGGAACTATGGCTACACCTTC. It yields the protein CASKDRNYGYTF.

The rearrangement joins TRBV28 to TRBJ2-7; D not resolved. The CDR3 consists of 15 residues. Germline CDR1 and CDR2: MDHEN and SYDVKM. V was clipped by 4 bases and J by 3 bases, with 16 bases between them. CDR3 in amino acids: CASSSPGPHFYEQYF. DNA of the CDR3: TGTGCCAGCAGTTCCCCAGGTCCACACTTCTACGAGCAGTACTTC.

The gene calls are TRBV15 and TRBJ1-1, with D maybe TRBD1 (6 bases). The V gene lost 1 base and the J gene lost 1 base, with 13 bases spanning the gap. CDR1 and CDR2 (germline): LNHNV, YYDKDF (reference sequence). The CDR3 totals 16 residues. The CDR3 protein is CATSRGHGGQNTEAFF. The CDR3, as DNA: TGTGCCACCAGCAGAGGGCACGGGGGGCAGAACACTGAAGCTTTCTTT.

V usage is TRBV6-5 and J usage is TRBJ1-1; D is possibly TRBD1 (6 bases). Germline lookup yields CDR1 MNHEY and CDR2 SVGAGI. CDR3 length: 15 residues. Between the trimmed V and J ends, which lost 0 bases and 3 bases, there was a span of 11 bases. For the CDR3, the DNA is TGTGCCAGCAGTTACTCGAGACAGGTGGACACTGAAGCTTTCTTT. This encodes CASSYSRQVDTEAFF.

The chain employs TRBV28 and TRBJ2-7; TRBD2 aligns across 9 bases. CDR3 length equals 18 residues. The V gene's germline CDR1 is MDHEN and CDR2 SYDVKM. Trimming removed 5 bases from V and 3 bases from J; junction bases left unmatched: 17. The CDR3 sequence is CASSSLRLAAGRGYEQYF. DNA for the CDR3: TGTGCCAGCAGTAGCCTGAGACTAGCGGCAGGGAGGGGCTACGAGCAGTACTTC.